A selection of T cell receptor beta chains follows, all from one sample in a study of blood T cells in healthy people across ages. MiXCR, applied by TCRdb to the 5' RACE reads, yields one record per CDR3 protein. The table includes approximately 1.5 million distinct CDR3 sequences, about 31% detected once. Sequencing was carried out using blood. Every receptor here comes from a woman in her thirties in good health. The CDR3 runs from the conserved cysteine through the conserved F or W. The D gene is left open where the match is weak. Not all rows give a size; the values are once, few, many and, for expanded clones, a class.

size,D,V,J,CDR3,DNA
few,.,TRBV14,TRBJ2-1,CASSQGLALTDNEQFF,TGTGCCAGCAGCCAAGGTCTAGCGCTCACGGACAATGAGCAGTTCTTC
.,.,TRBV3-1,TRBJ2-7,CASRYTRDTSYEQYF,TGTGCCAGCAGGTATACCCGGGACACCTCCTACGAGCAGTACTTC
many,TRBD2,TRBV29-1,TRBJ2-1,CSILAGADEQFF,TGCAGCATTTTAGCGGGAGCGGATGAGCAGTTCTTC
few,TRBD2,TRBV7-9,TRBJ2-1,CASSLPGTSGRYNEQFF,TGTGCCAGCAGCTTACCAGGGACTAGCGGGCGCTACAATGAGCAGTTCTTC
few,.,TRBV13,TRBJ1-4,CASSLSQAWAGEKLFF,TGTGCCAGCAGCTTGTCACAGGCTTGGGCTGGCGAAAAACTGTTTTTT
.,.,TRBV12-3/TRBV12-4,TRBJ1-5,CASSRRDAEQPQHF,TGTGCCAGCAGCCGAAGGGACGCGGAACAGCCCCAGCATTTT
few,.,TRBV9,TRBJ2-1,CASSVHQSYNEQFF,TGTGCCAGCAGCGTGCATCAATCCTACAATGAGCAGTTCTTC
.,.,TRBV7-6,TRBJ2-7,CASSLGSTVSYEQYF,TGTGCCAGCAGCTTAGGGAGCACAGTATCCTACGAGCAGTACTTC
many,.,TRBV28,TRBJ2-1,CASRGQGDSSSYNEQFF,TGTGCCAGCAGGGGACAAGGGGACTCGAGCTCCTACAATGAGCAGTTCTTC
.,TRBD2,TRBV5-1,TRBJ2-7,CASSLQRESRQYF,TGCGCCAGCAGCTTGCAGCGGGAGTCGCGGCAGTACTTC
once,TRBD2,TRBV6-1,TRBJ2-5,CTSRERGGRETQYF,TGTACCAGCAGAGAGCGGGGGGGCAGGGAGACCCAGTACTTC
few,.,TRBV6-2/TRBV6-3,TRBJ2-3,CASRRRGSGQTQYF,TGTGCCAGCAGGCGACGGGGCTCCGGGCAAACGCAGTATTTT
.,TRBD1,TRBV12-5,TRBJ1-5,CASGSGQGYQPQHF,TGTGCTAGTGGTTCGGGACAGGGGTATCAGCCCCAGCATTTT
.,.,TRBV7-8,TRBJ2-1,CASSSIPAGEQFF,TGTGCCAGCAGCTCCATTCCGGCTGGTGAGCAGTTCTTC
few,TRBD1,TRBV4-1,TRBJ1-6,CASSQGLLQGGLYSPLHF,TGCGCCAGCAGCCAAGGGCTGCTTCAGGGGGGCCTATATTCACCCCTCCACTTT
few,.,TRBV13,TRBJ2-5,CASSPIPGGGGEQYF,TGTGCCAGCAGCCCCATCCCCGGGGGCGGAGGAGAGCAGTACTTC
.,.,TRBV7-6,TRBJ2-5,CASSLEWKETQYF,TGTGCCAGCAGCTTAGAGTGGAAAGAGACCCAGTACTTC
few,.,TRBV5-8,TRBJ2-3,CASSLDRSNTQYF,TGTGCCAGCAGCTTAGACAGGTCAAATACGCAGTATTTT
.,TRBD1,TRBV27,TRBJ2-7,CASSLSTGTVYYEQYF,TGTGCCAGCAGTTTATCTACCGGGACAGTTTATTACGAGCAGTACTTC
.,.,TRBV9,TRBJ1-6,CASSAALRDSPLHF,TGTGCCAGCAGCGCGGCCCTTAGGGACTCACCCCTCCACTTT
few,.,TRBV20-1,TRBJ2-7,CSAQHRDNSYEQYF,TGCAGTGCTCAACACCGGGACAACTCCTACGAGCAGTACTTC
.,.,TRBV7-9,TRBJ2-7,CASSLAQPYEQYF,TGTGCCAGCAGCTTAGCACAGCCCTACGAGCAGTACTTC
many,.,TRBV29-1,TRBJ2-7,CSVQVQQDSYEQYF,TGCAGCGTTCAAGTGCAGCAGGACTCCTACGAGCAGTACTTC
few,.,TRBV3-1,TRBJ2-5,CASSQGARKTQYF,TGTGCCAGCAGCCAAGGGGCGCGTAAAACCCAGTACTTC
.,TRBD1,TRBV7-9,TRBJ1-1,CASSLAQGAETEAFF,TGTGCCAGCAGCTTAGCTCAGGGGGCGGAAACTGAAGCTTTCTTT
few,.,TRBV7-2,TRBJ1-2,CASSFLSTGPDYGYTF,TGTGCCAGCAGCTTTCTTTCAACAGGGCCGGACTATGGCTACACCTTC
many,.,TRBV28,TRBJ1-2,CASRKNTGRPGYGYTF,TGTGCCAGCAGGAAGAATACGGGGAGGCCAGGCTATGGCTACACCTTC